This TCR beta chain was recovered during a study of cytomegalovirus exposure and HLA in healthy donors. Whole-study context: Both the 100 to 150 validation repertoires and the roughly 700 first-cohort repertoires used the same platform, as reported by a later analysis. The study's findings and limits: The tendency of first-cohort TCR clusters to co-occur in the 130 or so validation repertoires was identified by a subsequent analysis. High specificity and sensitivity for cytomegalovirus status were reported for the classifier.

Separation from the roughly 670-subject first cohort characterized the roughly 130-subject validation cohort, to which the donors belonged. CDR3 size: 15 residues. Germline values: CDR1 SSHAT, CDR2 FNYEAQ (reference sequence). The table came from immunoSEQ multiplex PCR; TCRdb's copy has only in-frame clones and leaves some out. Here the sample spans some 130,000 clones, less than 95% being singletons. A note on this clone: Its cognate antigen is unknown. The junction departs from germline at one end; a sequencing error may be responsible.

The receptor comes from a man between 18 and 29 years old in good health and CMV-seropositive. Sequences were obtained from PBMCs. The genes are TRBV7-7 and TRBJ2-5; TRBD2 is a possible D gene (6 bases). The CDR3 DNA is TGTGCTAGCAGCTTAGGGGACTGGGGCGGAGAGACCCAGTACTTC. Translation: CASSLGDWGGETQYF.